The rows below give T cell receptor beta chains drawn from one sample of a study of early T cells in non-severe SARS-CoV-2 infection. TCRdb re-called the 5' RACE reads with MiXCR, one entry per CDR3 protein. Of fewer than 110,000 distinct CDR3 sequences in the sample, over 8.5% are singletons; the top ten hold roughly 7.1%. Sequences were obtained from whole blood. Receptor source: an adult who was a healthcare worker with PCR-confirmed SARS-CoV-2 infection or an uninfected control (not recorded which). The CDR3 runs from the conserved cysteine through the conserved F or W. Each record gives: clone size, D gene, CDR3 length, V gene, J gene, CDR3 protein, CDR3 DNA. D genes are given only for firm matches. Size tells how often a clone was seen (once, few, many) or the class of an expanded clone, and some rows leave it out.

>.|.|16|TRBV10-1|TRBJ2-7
CASSESNSHRTYEQYF
TGCGCCAGCAGTGAGTCGAATTCCCACAGGACCTACGAGCAGTACTTC
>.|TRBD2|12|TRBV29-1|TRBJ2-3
CSVVPVAGVQYF
TGCAGCGTTGTGCCCGTAGCGGGAGTGCAGTATTTT
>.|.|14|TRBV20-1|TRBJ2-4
CSARLPEAKNIQYF
TGCAGTGCTAGATTGCCGGAAGCCAAAAACATTCAGTACTTC
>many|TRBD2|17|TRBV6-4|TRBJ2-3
CASKRRENGQGTDTQYF
TGTGCCAGCAAGCGGCGGGAGAATGGTCAGGGCACAGATACGCAGTATTTT
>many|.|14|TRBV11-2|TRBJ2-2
CASSLVRGTGELFF
TGTGCCAGCAGCTTAGTCAGGGGAACCGGGGAGCTGTTTTTT
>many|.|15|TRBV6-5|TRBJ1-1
CASSTDADRVTEAFF
TGTGCCAGCAGTACCGACGCTGACAGAGTCACTGAAGCTTTCTTT
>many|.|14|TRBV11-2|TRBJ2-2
CASSLVVGAGELFF
TGTGCCAGCAGCTTAGTCGTCGGGGCCGGGGAGCTGTTTTTT
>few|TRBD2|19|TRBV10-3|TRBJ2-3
CATQTTGLAGDWSTDTQYF
TGTGCCACCCAGACAACGGGACTAGCGGGAGATTGGAGCACAGATACGCAGTATTTT
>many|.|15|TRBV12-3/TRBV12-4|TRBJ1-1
CASSLGAGRGTEAFF
TGTGCCAGCAGTTTAGGCGCAGGGCGAGGCACTGAAGCTTTCTTT
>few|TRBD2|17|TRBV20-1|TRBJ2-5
CSARPWTSGRVQETQYF
TGCAGTGCTAGGCCCTGGACTAGCGGGAGGGTACAAGAGACCCAGTACTTC
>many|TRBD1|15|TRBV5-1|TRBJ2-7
CASSPGGTGSYEQYF
TGCGCCAGCAGCCCCGGCGGGACAGGGTCCTACGAGCAGTACTTC
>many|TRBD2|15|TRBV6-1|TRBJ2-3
CASRYRAGAGDTQYF
TGTGCCAGCAGGTACCGAGCGGGGGCGGGAGATACGCAGTATTTT
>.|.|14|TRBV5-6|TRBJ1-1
CASSLVPMRTEAFF
TGTGCCAGCAGCTTGGTCCCGATGAGAACTGAAGCTTTCTTT
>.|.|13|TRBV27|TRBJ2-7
CASSLRDAYEQYF
TGTGCCAGCAGTTTAAGGGACGCCTACGAGCAGTACTTC
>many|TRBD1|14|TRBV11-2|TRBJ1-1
CASSLGQPNTEAFF
TGTGCCAGCAGCTTGGGACAGCCGAACACTGAAGCTTTCTTT
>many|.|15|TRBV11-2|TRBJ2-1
CASSLAPDSYNEQFF
TGTGCCAGCAGCTTAGCACCCGACTCCTACAATGAGCAGTTCTTC
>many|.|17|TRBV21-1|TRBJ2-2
CASSRETTGQGLGELFF
TGTGCCAGCAGCCGCGAAACAACGGGACAGGGGCTCGGGGAGCTGTTTTTT
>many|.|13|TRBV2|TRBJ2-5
CASSDTGRETQYF
TGTGCCAGCAGTGACACAGGTCGAGAGACCCAGTACTTC
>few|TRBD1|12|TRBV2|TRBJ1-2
CASTSQGTGYTF
TGTGCCAGCACTTCACAGGGGACCGGCTACACCTTC
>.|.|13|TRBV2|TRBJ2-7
CASSEMSGYEQYF
TGTGCCAGCAGTGAAATGTCGGGGTACGAGCAGTACTTC
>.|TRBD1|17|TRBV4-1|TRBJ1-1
CASSQAGTGTKKTEAFF
TGCGCCAGCAGCCAAGCCGGGACAGGGACAAAGAAAACTGAAGCTTTCTTT
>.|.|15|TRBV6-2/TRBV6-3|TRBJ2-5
CASSYSPRRQETQYF
TGTGCCAGCAGTTACTCTCCCCGAAGGCAAGAGACCCAGTACTTC
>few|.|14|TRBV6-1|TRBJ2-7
CASRPSNGPYEQYF
TGTGCCAGCAGACCCAGCAACGGACCCTACGAGCAGTACTTC
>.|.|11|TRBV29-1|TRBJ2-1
CSVDSNHEQFF
TGCAGCGTTGATAGCAACCATGAGCAGTTCTTC
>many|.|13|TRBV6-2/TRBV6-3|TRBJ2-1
CASSYPYGSEQFF
TGTGCCAGCAGTTACCCCTACGGGAGTGAGCAGTTCTTC
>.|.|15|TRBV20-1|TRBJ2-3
CSASRRTYSTDTQYF
TGCAGTGCTAGTCGGCGGACGTATAGCACAGATACGCAGTATTTT